A single sample is the source of the 20 T cell receptor beta chains below, sequenced in a study of PD-1 blockade in classical Hodgkin lymphoma. Time point of the sample: newly diagnosed, previously untreated cHL patient sample. Researchers report purifying CD4+ T cells from thawed PBMCs by magnetic negative selection. The data were produced by immunoSEQ multiplex PCR, yet TCRdb's version contains in-frame clones alone and is incomplete. The data contain about 30,000 clones, about 88% of them singletons. The sequenced sample consisted of CD4+ T cells from blood. All receptors derive from a human donor with classical Hodgkin lymphoma.

This clone came up once. The J gene is TRBJ1-1, the V gene TRBV7-9, with unresolved D. CDR1 and CDR2 (germline): SEHNR, FQNEAQ (reference sequence). This CDR3 comprises 12 residues. Trimming left V 3 bases short and J 1 base short, with 3 bases between. The CDR3 loop is CASSFSNTEAFF. The CDR3 DNA is TGTGCCAGCAGCTTCTCGAACACTGAAGCTTTCTTT.

This clone showed up just a few times. The chain has TRBV6-1 and TRBJ1-4; the D gene is possibly TRBD1 (5 bases). Trimming shortened V by 8 bases and J by 2 bases, and 12 bases separated the two germline ends. The germline gives CDR1 MNHNS, CDR2 SASEGT. CDR3 length: 14 amino acids. As DNA, the CDR3 is TGTGCCAGCCACCTGGGGGGGACTAATGAAAAACTGTTTTTT. Translating it yields CASHLGGTNEKLFF.

The CDR3 region is CASSATPHLPNYGYTF. The CDR3 nucleotides read TGTGCCAGCAGCGCAACCCCACACCTTCCTAACTATGGCTACACCTTC. The chain carries TRBV9 and TRBJ1-2; D is unclear. This CDR3 region has 16 residues. Trimming pared 3 bases from V and 0 bases from J, leaving 15 bases between. Germline CDR1 is SGDLS and CDR2 is YYNGEE.

The sample holds a few counts of this clone. V and J are TRBV5-5 and TRBJ1-5, with unresolved D. CDR1 SGHKS and CDR2 YYEKEE come from the germline V gene (reference sequence). CDR3 length: 14 residues. The germline V and J ends were trimmed by 7 bases and 4 bases, with 15 bases remaining between them. This CDR3 reads CASCKLDTNQPQHF. CDR3 coding DNA: TGTGCCAGCTGCAAACTCGACACAAATCAGCCCCAGCATTTT.

This rearrangement joins TRBV19 to TRBJ1-1; a possible D gene is TRBD1 (6 bases). With 6 bases removed from V and 9 bases from J, the gap between germline ends came to 11 bases. Germline loops: CDR1 LNHDA, CDR2 SQIVND (reference sequence). The CDR3 contains 11 residues. CDR3 sequence reads: CASRTTGKAFF. The CDR3 coding sequence is TGTGCCAGTAGGACGACAGGAAAAGCTTTCTTT.

The J gene is TRBJ2-1, the V gene TRBV11-2; D is possibly TRBD2 (6 bases). The CDR3 extends over 15 amino acids. The germline V gene encodes CDR1 SGHAT and CDR2 FQNNGV. The V end was cut by 6 bases, the J end by 9 bases, with 21 bases between. CDR3 nucleotide sequence: TGTGCCAGCAGGGCGCCTAACAATTTGGGGGGTGAGCAGTTCTTC. It specifies CASRAPNNLGGEQFF.

This CDR3 reads CASSVAVGGNQPQHF. Written as DNA, the CDR3 is TGTGCCAGCAGCGTCGCGGTCGGGGGCAATCAGCCCCAGCATTTT. The chain carries TRBV9 and TRBJ1-5; D gene unclear. V lost 2 bases and J 2 bases, leaving 11 bases between the germline ends. This CDR3 spans 15 amino acids. Germline V gene lookup returns CDR1 SGDLS and CDR2 YYNGEE.

This chain links TRBV5-1 with TRBJ2-3; no firm D call. V gave up 2 bases and J gave up 0 bases, with 7 bases separating them. Germline V gives CDR1 SGHRS, CDR2 YFSETQ. This CDR3 region has 14 residues. CDR3 in DNA: TGCGCCAGCAGCTTTAGCAGTAGCACAGATACGCAGTATTTT. Translation gives CASSFSSSTDTQYF.

CDR3 loop: CASRRQTEAFF. For the CDR3, the DNA is TGTGCCAGCAGAAGACAGACTGAAGCTTTCTTT. This rearrangement joins TRBV27 to TRBJ1-1, with D tentatively TRBD1 (5 bases). This CDR3 has 11 residues. CDR1 and CDR2 from the germline V gene are MNHEY and SMNVEV (reference sequence). V lost 6 bases and J 5 bases, leaving 7 bases between the germline ends.

V is TRBV5-1 and J is TRBJ1-1; D uncertain. V lost 4 bases to trimming and J lost 4 bases, with 17 bases between them. CDR1 is SGHRS, CDR2 YFSETQ, per germline. The length of the CDR3 is 15 residues. The CDR3, as DNA: TGCGCCAGCAGCACGGCCTCACTCTGGGGCACTGAAGCTTTCTTT. Its translation: CASSTASLWGTEAFF.

CDR3 nucleotide sequence: TGCGCCAGCAGCTTGGATTTGGCAAGTATGAACACTGAAGCTTTCTTT. As protein: CASSLDLASMNTEAFF. The chain has TRBV5-1 and TRBJ1-1; no firm D call. Trimming removed 0 bases at V and 0 bases at J, with 12 bases between. In germline, CDR1 is SGHRS, CDR2 YFSETQ. The CDR3 extends over 16 amino acids.

V usage is TRBV6-1 and J usage is TRBJ2-7; D is possibly TRBD1 (6 bases). Germline V lookup: CDR1 MNHNS, CDR2 SASEGT. The CDR3 has 12 amino acids. V was clipped by 6 bases and J by 3 bases, with 9 bases between them. The CDR3 spells CASSRTDYEQYF. CDR3 DNA: TGTGCCAGCAGCCGGACAGACTACGAGCAGTACTTC.

There are a few counts of this clone. The V and J genes are TRBV27 and TRBJ1-5; TRBD1 matches 7 bases. The germline V gene encodes CDR1 MNHEY and CDR2 SMNVEV (reference sequence). The length of the CDR3 is 15 residues. V lost 4 bases, J lost 1 base, and 4 bases stayed unmatched. The CDR3 DNA follows: TGTGCCAGCAGTTACGGGGGACAGAGCAATCAGCCCCAGCATTTT. It is translated as CASSYGGQSNQPQHF.

The CDR3 region has the DNA TGTGCCAGCAGTTCTGGAGCCCTGCGGGCCGGGGAGCTGTTTTTT. Its translation: CASSSGALRAGELFF. The gene calls are TRBV11-2 and TRBJ2-2; D possibly corresponds to TRBD2 (5 bases). CDR1 is SGHAT, CDR2 FQNNGV, per germline. V was clipped by 6 bases and J by 6 bases, with 17 bases between them. The CDR3 extends over 15 amino acids.

The chain joins TRBV9 to TRBJ2-5; D perhaps matches TRBD2 (7 bases). CDR3 size: 15 residues. Trimming removed 3 bases at V and 2 bases at J, with 14 bases between. Germline CDR1 and CDR2: SGDLS and YYNGEE. In nucleotides, the CDR3 is TGTGCCAGCAGCGCACAGGGAGGGGCGCAAGAGACCCAGTACTTC. Translated, it gives CASSAQGGAQETQYF.

The chain uses TRBV28 and TRBJ1-4; TRBD1 is a possible D gene (6 bases). Germline V gene sequence: CDR1 MDHEN, CDR2 SYDVKM. The CDR3 covers 15 residues. Between the trimmed V and J ends, which lost 6 bases and 4 bases, there was a span of 15 bases. The CDR3 reads CASRVQGHLNEKLFF. CDR3 nucleotides: TGTGCCAGCAGGGTACAGGGTCACCTTAATGAAAAACTGTTTTTT.

This clone was observed a single time. The V and J genes are TRBV5-6 and TRBJ2-3; no reliable D call. Germline CDR1 reads SGHDT; CDR2 reads YYEEEE. The CDR3 is made up of 15 amino acids. The V gene lost 4 bases and the J gene lost 0 bases, with 12 bases spanning the gap. This chain's CDR3 is CASSPPRPSTDTQYF. The DNA for the CDR3 is TGTGCCAGCAGCCCTCCCCGACCTAGCACAGATACGCAGTATTTT.

The chain joins TRBV11-2 to TRBJ2-5, with a weak D call TRBD2 (5 bases). CDR3 length: 13 residues. The germline V and J ends were trimmed by 4 bases and 2 bases, with 8 bases remaining between them. The germline CDR1 and CDR2 sequences are SGHAT and FQNNGV. CDR3 sequence (DNA): TGTGCCAGCAGCTCCGGGATGCAAGAGACCCAGTACTTC. Translating it yields CASSSGMQETQYF.

V is TRBV2 and J is TRBJ2-7; either TRBD1 or TRBD2 may supply D (5 bases each). Trimming pared 6 bases from V and 9 bases from J, leaving 12 bases between. The CDR3 length is 11 residues. Per germline, CDR1 SNHLY and CDR2 FYNNEI. CDR3 sequence reads: CASRGTEGQYV. The CDR3 nucleotides read TGTGCCAGCAGGGGGACCGAGGGGCAGTACGTC.

The chain is built from TRBV5-1 and TRBJ1-5, with 7 bases that match TRBD1. The CDR3 consists of 15 residues. The germline V gene has CDR1 SGHRS and CDR2 YFSETQ. Losses at the gene ends were 0 bases for V and 2 bases for J; bases not matched to a gene: 2. For the CDR3, the DNA is TGCGCCAGCAGCTTGGAAGGGGGCGGCAATCAGCCCCAGCATTTT. Its protein is CASSLEGGGNQPQHF.